The 6 T cell receptor beta chains listed next were all sequenced from one sample in a study of T cells in Graves' hyperthyroidism and ophthalmopathy. Using RNA transcripts as the source, TCR beta CDR3 regions were amplified. The HTBI set primed first-round TCR CDR3 RT-PCR. TCRdb fed the multiplex PCR reads into MiXCR, producing one record per CDR3 protein. The sample includes hundreds of thousands of distinct CDR3 sequences, about two fifths seen only once; the top ten take about 9%. The sample taken for sequencing was blood. These receptors came from a man aged 18 to 35 with Graves' hyperthyroidism.

A word on this clonotype: A junction boundary mismatches the germline segment, possibly from a read error. V usage is TRBV5-6 and J usage is TRBJ2-7, with a weak D call TRBD2 (6 bases). Germline values: CDR1 SGHDT, CDR2 YYEEEE. This CDR3 contains 11 residues. The CDR3 bases are TGTGCCAGCAGCTTGGGCGGGGAGCTGTACTTC. It translates to CASSLGGELYF.

This chain connects TRBV6-5 to TRBJ1-1; 8 bases line up with TRBD1. This CDR3 has 15 residues. Germline V gene data show CDR1 as MNHEY and CDR2 as SVGAGI. The trim removed 3 bases at V and 0 bases at J, leaving 3 bases unmatched. Written as DNA, the CDR3 is TGTGCCAGCAGTTATAGACAGGGGATGAACACTGAAGCTTTCTTT. Its protein product is CASSYRQGMNTEAFF.

The rearrangement joins TRBV15 to TRBJ1-2, with D perhaps matching TRBD1 (5 bases). V lost 3 bases and J lost 4, with 12 bases in between. The CDR3 is 14 residues long. The germline V gene encodes CDR1 LNHNV and CDR2 YYDKDF (reference sequence). In DNA form, the CDR3 reads TGTGCCACCAGCAGCCCGGACATGGGCTATGGCTACACCTTC. This gives the protein CATSSPDMGYGYTF.

Only a few counts were recorded for this clonotype. V usage is TRBV5-1 and J usage is TRBJ2-7, with 14 bases matching TRBD2. The length of the CDR3 is 17 residues. Germline V CDR1 and CDR2: SGHRS, YFSETQ. V was pared by 0 bases and J by 1 base, with 3 bases of the junction left unmatched. The CDR3: CASSLEGTSGSSYEQYF. The CDR3 DNA reads TGCGCCAGCAGCTTGGAGGGGACTAGCGGGAGTTCCTACGAGCAGTACTTC.

This clonotype was seen at least ten times. The chain carries TRBV5-6 and TRBJ2-7, with D perhaps TRBD1 or TRBD2 (5 bases each). The CDR3 covers 15 residues. V was pared by 4 bases and J by 3 bases, with 17 bases between. The V gene's germline CDR1 is SGHDT and CDR2 YYEEEE. The CDR3 loop is CASSLTGTVVYEQYF. As DNA, the CDR3 is TGTGCCAGCAGCCTGACCGGGACCGTCGTCTACGAGCAGTACTTC.

This clonotype was detected only once. The chain has TRBV7-2 and TRBJ2-7, with unresolved D. The CDR3 contains 15 residues. Per the germline V gene, CDR1 is SGHTA and CDR2 is FQGNSA. Trimming left V 6 bases short and J 4 bases short, with 19 bases between. In nucleotides, the CDR3 is TGTGCCAGCAGTCTGACCATGTCCTTAGGATACGAGCAGTACTTC. Its protein product is CASSLTMSLGYEQYF.